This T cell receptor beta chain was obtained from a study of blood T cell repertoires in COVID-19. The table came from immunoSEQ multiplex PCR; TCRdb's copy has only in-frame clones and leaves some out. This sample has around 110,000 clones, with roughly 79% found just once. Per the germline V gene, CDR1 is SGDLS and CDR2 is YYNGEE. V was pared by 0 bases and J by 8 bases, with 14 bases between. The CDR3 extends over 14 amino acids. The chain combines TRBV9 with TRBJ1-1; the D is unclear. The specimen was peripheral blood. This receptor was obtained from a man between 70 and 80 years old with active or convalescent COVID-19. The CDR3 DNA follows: TGTGCCAGCAGCGTAGCCCCGGGTCTGGCAGAAGCTTTCTTT. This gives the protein CASSVAPGLAEAFF.